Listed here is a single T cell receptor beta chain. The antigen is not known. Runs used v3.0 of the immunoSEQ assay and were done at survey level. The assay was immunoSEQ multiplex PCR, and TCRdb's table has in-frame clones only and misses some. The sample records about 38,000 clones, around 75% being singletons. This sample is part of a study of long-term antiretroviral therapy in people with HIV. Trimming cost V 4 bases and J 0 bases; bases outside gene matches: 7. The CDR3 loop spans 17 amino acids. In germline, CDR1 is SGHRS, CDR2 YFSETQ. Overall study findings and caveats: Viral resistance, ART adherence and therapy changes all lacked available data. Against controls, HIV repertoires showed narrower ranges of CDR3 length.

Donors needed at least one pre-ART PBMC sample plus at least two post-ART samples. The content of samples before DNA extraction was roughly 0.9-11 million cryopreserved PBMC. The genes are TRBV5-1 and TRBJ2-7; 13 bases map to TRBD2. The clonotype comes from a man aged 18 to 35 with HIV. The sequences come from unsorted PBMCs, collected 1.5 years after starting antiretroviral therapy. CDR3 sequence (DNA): TGCGCCAGCAGCCCAGGACTAGCGGGAGTCGGCTCCTACGAGCAGTACTTC. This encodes CASSPGLAGVGSYEQYF. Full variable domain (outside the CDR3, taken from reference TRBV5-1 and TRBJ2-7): KAGVTQTPRYLIKTRGQQVTLSCSPISGHRSVSWYQQTPGQGLQFLFEYFSETQRNKGNFPGRFSGRQFSNSRSEMNVSTLELGDSALYLCASSPGLAGVGSYEQYFGPGTRLTVT.